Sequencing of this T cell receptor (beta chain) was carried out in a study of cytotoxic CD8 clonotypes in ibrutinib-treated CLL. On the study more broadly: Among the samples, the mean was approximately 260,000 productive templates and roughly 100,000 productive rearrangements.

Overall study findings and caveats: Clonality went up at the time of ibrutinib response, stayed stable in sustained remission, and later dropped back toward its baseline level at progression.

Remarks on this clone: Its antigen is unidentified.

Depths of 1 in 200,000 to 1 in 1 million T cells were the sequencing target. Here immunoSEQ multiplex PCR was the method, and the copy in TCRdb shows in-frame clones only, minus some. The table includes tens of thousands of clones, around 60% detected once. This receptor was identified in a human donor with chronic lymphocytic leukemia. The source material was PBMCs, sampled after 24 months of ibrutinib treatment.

The CDR3 bases are TGTGCCAGCAGCCAGCTAGCGGGGCTACTCACAGATACGCAGTATTTT. Translating it yields CASSQLAGLLTDTQYF. The chain combines TRBV4-2 with TRBJ2-3; TRBD2 matches 9 bases. V lost 3 bases and J lost 2; bases outside the gene matches: 6. Germline V gives CDR1 LGHNA, CDR2 YNFKEQ. The CDR3 has 16 amino acids.